One and the same sample provided the 29 T cell receptor beta chains below, sequenced in a study of cytomegalovirus exposure and HLA in healthy donors. The PCR employed 60 Vbeta primers together with 13 Jbeta primers. Produced via immunoSEQ multiplex PCR; TCRdb's table is partial and in-frame only. The sample has about 130,000 clones; around 80% are singletons. Sequenced material: PBMCs. The receptors come from a man aged 25 to 40 in good health and CMV-seropositive.

The V and J genes are TRBV4-3 and TRBJ2-7; D is ambiguous. The germline V and J ends were trimmed by 1 base and 4 bases, with 11 bases remaining between them. CDR1 and CDR2 (germline): LGHNA, YSLEER. There are 14 residues in the CDR3. The CDR3: CASSQGAVGYEQYF. The CDR3 DNA reads TGCGCCAGCAGCCAAGGCGCGGTAGGTTACGAGCAGTACTTC.

The rearrangement links TRBV27 to TRBJ2-3; D call uncertain. Germline V gene lookup returns CDR1 MNHEY and CDR2 SMNVEV (reference sequence). V was trimmed by 5 bases and J by 0 bases, leaving 6 bases between them. There are 13 residues in the CDR3. This CDR3 reads CASSAISTDTQYF. DNA of the CDR3: TGTGCCAGCAGTGCGATTAGCACAGATACGCAGTATTTT.

This sequence joins TRBV30 and TRBJ2-7, with 8 bases matching TRBD1. Looked up from germline, CDR1 is GTSNPN and CDR2 is SVGIG (reference sequence). V lost 2 bases, J lost 7 bases, and 10 bases stayed unmatched. This CDR3 has 14 amino acids. CDR3 in amino acids: CAWSYPQGAREQYF. The CDR3 DNA is TGTGCCTGGAGTTACCCCCAGGGGGCGCGGGAGCAGTACTTC.

The V call is TRBV5-1, the J call TRBJ1-1; D possibly corresponds to TRBD1 (6 bases). There are 19 residues in the CDR3. Trimming shortened V by 2 bases and J by 1 base, and 24 bases separated the two germline ends. In germline, CDR1 is SGHRS, CDR2 YFSETQ. The CDR3 DNA follows: TGCGCCAGCAGCTTAAGGATCCCCGGGACACCAAAGGGGAACACTGAAGCTTTCTTT. Protein: CASSLRIPGTPKGNTEAFF.

V and J are TRBV29-1 and TRBJ2-1, with TRBD2 matching over 8 bases. The CDR3 loop spans 14 amino acids. CDR1 and CDR2 from the germline V gene are SQVTM and ANQGSEA. The V and J ends lost 6 bases and 7 bases, in that order; junction bases with no gene match: 11. The CDR3 protein is CSVARGGLSNEQFF. The DNA for the CDR3 is TGCAGCGTGGCCCGGGGGGGGCTGTCAAATGAGCAGTTCTTC.

The rearrangement links TRBV6-5 to TRBJ1-5; D gene unclear. V was trimmed by 4 bases and J by 5 bases, leaving 9 bases between them. The CDR3 contains 13 residues. Germline V gene lookup returns CDR1 MNHEY and CDR2 SVGAGI. The CDR3 coding sequence is TGTGCCAGCAGTTCGGGTCTTTATCAGCCCCAGCATTTT. This gives the protein CASSSGLYQPQHF.

On this clone: The sample contains more than one DNA sequence encoding this CDR3. The chain couples TRBV27 to TRBJ1-1; 12 nucleotides line up with TRBD1. CDR1 is MNHEY and CDR2 is SMNVEV in the germline V gene (reference sequence). V was pared by 6 bases and J by 1 base, with 3 bases of the junction left unmatched. The length of the CDR3 is 15 residues. The DNA of the CDR3 is TGTGCCAGCAGGCCGGGACAGGGGGCGAACACTGAAGCTTTCTTT. Translating gives CASRPGQGANTEAFF.

The gene calls are TRBV19 and TRBJ1-1; TRBD1 agrees at 7 bases. The CDR3 spans 12 residues. Germline CDR1 LNHDA, CDR2 SQIVND (reference sequence). V was clipped by 9 bases and J by 2 bases; unmatched bases: 3. CDR3 DNA sequence: TGTGCCAGCACAGGGGACAACACTGAAGCTTTCTTT. As protein: CASTGDNTEAFF.

The chain recombines TRBV9 with TRBJ2-2; TRBD2 is a possible D gene (5 bases). Per germline, CDR1 SGDLS and CDR2 YYNGEE. CDR3 length equals 15 residues. V lost 0 bases and J lost 5, with 11 bases in between. The CDR3 region has the DNA TGTGCCAGCAGCGTAGAGAGGGATTCAACCGGGGAGCTGTTTTTT. It translates to CASSVERDSTGELFF. The variable domain in full, completed from reference TRBV9 and TRBJ2-2, reads DSGVTQTPKHLITATGQRVTLRCSPRSGDLSVYWYQQSLDQGLQFLIQYYNGEERAKGNILERFSAQQFPDLHSELNLSSLELGDSALYFCASSVERDSTGELFFGEGSRLTVL.

The chain uses TRBV28 and TRBJ2-3; D call uncertain. The CDR3 runs to 15 residues. Trimming cost V 6 bases and J 0 bases, with 13 bases left between them. Germline CDR1 reads MDHEN; CDR2 reads SYDVKM. The CDR3 spells CASRHGGGSTDTQYF. CDR3 bases: TGTGCCAGCAGACACGGTGGCGGTAGCACAGATACGCAGTATTTT. The full variable domain, completed using reference TRBV28 and TRBJ2-3, is DVKVTQSSRYLVKRTGEKVFLECVQDMDHENMFWYRQDPGLGLRLIYFSYDVKMKEKGDIPEGYSVSREKKERFSLILESASTNQTSMYLCASRHGGGSTDTQYFGPGTRLTVL.

J is TRBJ2-5 and V is TRBV5-4; TRBD1 matches 10 bases. This CDR3 comprises 16 residues. The V gene end was trimmed by 4 bases and the J gene end by 4 bases; junction bases not matched to a gene: 10. Per germline, CDR1 SGHNT and CDR2 YYREEE (reference sequence). The CDR3 DNA is TGTGCCAGCAGCCAAGATCCGACAGGGGGCGGAGAGACCCAGTACTTC. This gives the protein CASSQDPTGGGETQYF.

This chain uses TRBV5-1 with TRBJ2-1; D possibly corresponds to TRBD1 (6 bases). The CDR3 loop spans 14 amino acids. Trimming cost V 0 bases and J 8 bases, with 12 bases left between them. Germline CDR1 and CDR2: SGHRS and YFSETQ. In DNA, the CDR3 is TGCGCCAGCAGCTTGGGGAAGAAGGGGGATGAGCAGTTCTTC. The encoded protein is CASSLGKKGDEQFF.

The genes are TRBV27 and TRBJ2-7; TRBD1 aligns across 11 bases. V shed 5 bases, J shed 6 bases, and the junction held 6 bases outside the gene matches. The CDR3 contains 14 residues. Germline CDR1 reads MNHEY; CDR2 reads SMNVEV (reference sequence). DNA of the CDR3: TGTGCCAGCAGTCCCCGGACAGGGGGCATCGAGCAGTACTTC. Protein sequence: CASSPRTGGIEQYF.

This chain joins TRBV27 and TRBJ1-2, with no clear D. This CDR3 has 14 residues. Germline assignment: CDR1 MNHEY and CDR2 SMNVEV (reference sequence). The V gene lost 8 bases and the J gene lost 4 bases, with 17 bases spanning the gap. CDR3 in amino acids: CASGTRRWVYGYTF. The CDR3 nucleotides are TGTGCCAGCGGCACAAGGAGGTGGGTCTATGGCTACACCTTC.

This clone was recorded once. This chain links TRBV27 with TRBJ1-5; D gene ambiguous. This CDR3 spans 14 amino acids. Germline loops: CDR1 MNHEY, CDR2 SMNVEV (reference sequence). V was cut by 0 bases and J by 3 bases, with 6 bases left in between. Written as DNA, the CDR3 is TGTGCCAGCAGTTTATCGAGCCCCAATCAGCCCCAGCATTTT. Encoded protein: CASSLSSPNQPQHF.

This clone appeared once. V is TRBV5-1 and J is TRBJ2-1, with a weak D call TRBD1 (6 bases). Germline V gene data show CDR1 as SGHRS and CDR2 as YFSETQ. Trimming left V 5 bases short and J 2 bases short, with 11 bases between. This CDR3 region has 14 residues. The CDR3 sequence is CASRRDMTYNEQFF. The DNA for the CDR3 is TGCGCCAGCAGGAGGGACATGACCTACAATGAGCAGTTCTTC.

V usage is TRBV29-1 and J usage is TRBJ2-4; D perhaps matches TRBD2 (6 bases). The CDR3 spans 13 residues. Germline CDR1 and CDR2: SQVTM and ANQGSEA. The germline V and J ends were trimmed by 7 bases and 2 bases, with 12 bases remaining between them. The CDR3 spells CSAEGLSKNIQYF. In DNA form, the CDR3 reads TGCAGCGCTGAGGGACTTTCCAAAAACATTCAGTACTTC.

The chain couples TRBV10-3 to TRBJ1-5; D perhaps matches TRBD1 (5 bases). CDR3 length: 14 residues. The V end was cut by 3 bases, the J end by 6 bases, with 12 bases between. Germline V gene sequence: CDR1 ENHRY, CDR2 SYGVKD. The CDR3 loop reads CAISEAEGSQPQHF. The CDR3 DNA is TGTGCCATCAGTGAAGCGGAGGGGTCTCAGCCCCAGCATTTT.

This chain uses TRBV9 with TRBJ2-7, with D possibly TRBD2 on 6 matching bases. CDR1 and CDR2 (germline): SGDLS, YYNGEE. This CDR3 is 15 amino acids long. Between the trimmed V and J ends, which lost 2 bases and 0 bases, there was a span of 12 bases. CDR3 in DNA: TGTGCCAGCAGCGTGGAGGACGGGAGCTCCTACGAGCAGTACTTC. Translated: CASSVEDGSSYEQYF.

The V and J genes are TRBV5-4 and TRBJ2-1; 13 bases are a match to TRBD2. CDR1 SGHNT and CDR2 YYREEE come from the germline V gene (reference sequence). The V segment lost 5 bases and the J segment 0 bases; nucleotides outside the gene matches: 8. This CDR3 has 18 residues. Here the CDR3 reads CASRSGTSGTSSYNEQFF. The CDR3 coding sequence is TGTGCCAGCAGATCCGGGACTAGCGGGACTAGCTCCTACAATGAGCAGTTCTTC.

This clone was counted a single time. This chain links TRBV27 with TRBJ2-5, with D uncertain. Germline V gives CDR1 MNHEY, CDR2 SMNVEV (reference sequence). The germline V and J ends were trimmed by 5 bases and 0 bases, with 10 bases remaining between them. The CDR3 runs 14 residues. CDR3 in DNA: TGTGCCAGCAGTCTAGTAGGCTACCAAGAGACCCAGTACTTC. Its protein product is CASSLVGYQETQYF.

This clone was detected once. The V and J genes are TRBV27 and TRBJ2-2, with 7 bases that match TRBD2. The CDR3 spans 16 residues. J gave up 1 base and V 1 base, and 3 bases lay outside the gene matches. Germline loops: CDR1 MNHEY, CDR2 SMNVEV (reference sequence). The DNA of the CDR3 is TGTGCCAGCAGTTTATATCCTAGCGGGAACACCGGGGAGCTGTTTTTT. Protein product: CASSLYPSGNTGELFF.

This clone occurred once. This chain joins TRBV7-2 and TRBJ1-1; the D gene is possibly TRBD1 (5 bases). CDR1 and CDR2 (germline): SGHTA, FQGNSA. V was cut by 2 bases and J by 3 bases, with 13 bases left in between. CDR3 length equals 15 residues. In nucleotides, the CDR3 is TGTGCCAGCAGCTTAACGGCCAGGGTGGACACTGAAGCTTTCTTT. Protein product: CASSLTARVDTEAFF. The variable domain in full, with the rest retrieved from reference TRBV7-2 and TRBJ1-1, is GAGVSQSPSNKVTEKGKDVELRCDPISGHTALYWYRQSLGQGLEFLIYFQGNSAPDKSGLPSDRFSAERTGGSVSTLTIQRTQQEDSAVYLCASSLTARVDTEAFFGQGTRLTVV.

The chain links TRBV5-4 to TRBJ2-7; TRBD2 aligns across 9 bases. CDR3 size: 13 residues. Germline CDR1 reads SGHNT; CDR2 reads YYREEE (reference sequence). J gave up 3 bases and V 2 bases, and 0 bases lay outside the gene matches. CDR3 region: CASSFSGGYEQYF. The CDR3 DNA reads as TGTGCCAGCAGCTTTAGCGGGGGCTACGAGCAGTACTTC. The full variable domain, rest sourced from reference TRBV5-4 and TRBJ2-7, is ETGVTQSPTHLIKTRGQQVTLRCSSQSGHNTVSWYQQALGQGPQFIFQYYREEENGRGNFPPRFSGLQFPNYSSELNVNALELDDSALYLCASSFSGGYEQYFGPGTRLTVT.

This clone appeared once. The gene calls are TRBV2 and TRBJ2-5, with a tentative D call TRBD2 (6 bases). Judging by the DNA end, TRBJ2-7 fits better; the J call may be wrong. The CDR3 sequence is 15 residues long. Looked up from germline, CDR1 is SNHLY and CDR2 is FYNNEI. CDR3 amino acids: CASSTRDAAPYEQYF. The CDR3 DNA follows: TGTGCCAGCAGTACGCGGGACGCGGCACCCTACGAGCAGTACTTC.

This sequence joins TRBV10-3 and TRBJ2-7; TRBD2 matches at 12 bases. CDR1 and CDR2 (germline): ENHRY, SYGVKD. With V trimmed by 11 bases and J by 3 bases, 8 bases remained unmatched. The CDR3 loop spans 14 amino acids. CDR3 protein: CAVARTSGIYEQYF. CDR3 nucleotides: TGTGCCGTCGCCCGGACTAGCGGGATCTACGAGCAGTACTTC.

This clone was counted a single time. The chain combines TRBV5-1 with TRBJ1-1; 10 bases agree with TRBD1. The CDR3 loop spans 17 amino acids. Germline V gene data show CDR1 as SGHRS and CDR2 as YFSETQ. V lost 2 bases to trimming and J lost 0 bases; unmatched junction nucleotides: 7. The CDR3 DNA reads TGCGCCAGCAGCTTATCGGGACAGGGGACGCTGAACACTGAAGCTTTCTTT. Residues: CASSLSGQGTLNTEAFF.

This CDR3 is CASGRQALFF. The CDR3 bases are TGTGCCAGCGGCAGACAGGCACTGTTTTTT. The chain carries TRBV6-5 and TRBJ1-4; TRBD1 is a possible D gene (6 bases). Per germline, CDR1 MNHEY and CDR2 SVGAGI. The CDR3 consists of 10 residues. Deletions cut 8 bases from V and 13 bases from J, with 11 bases between.

The chain recombines TRBV6-1 with TRBJ2-3; 8 nucleotides align to TRBD2. CDR1 is MNHNS, CDR2 SASEGT, per germline. This CDR3 spans 17 amino acids. V lost 0 bases and J lost 3; bases outside the gene matches: 8. The CDR3 sequence: CASSEAPPGGGTDTQYF. CDR3 DNA: TGTGCCAGCAGTGAAGCTCCCCCGGGGGGGGGTACAGATACGCAGTATTTT.